This TCR beta chain was sequenced during a study of T cell responses to AZD1222 COVID-19 vaccine. Points from the study as a whole: Unmutated variant regions are reportedly the target of nearly half of TCRs that are spike-specific.

With respect to this clone: No antigen is known for it.

The repertoire was sequenced with immunoSEQ multiplex PCR; TCRdb's copy has only in-frame clones and lacks some. This sample has 160,000 or so clones, with around 94% found just once. Whether given at about 4 or about 12 weeks, second doses were pooled. The sequences come from peripheral blood, collected 28 days after the second AZD1222 dose. The origin of this receptor is an adult who received the AZD1222 COVID-19 vaccine.

The CDR3 loop reads CAWSRQGSSYEQYF. In DNA form, the CDR3 reads TGTGCCTGGAGCAGACAGGGGAGCTCCTACGAGCAGTACTTC. The J gene is TRBJ2-7, the V gene TRBV30; 8 positions agree with TRBD1. This CDR3 is built from 14 residues. V shed 3 bases and J 0 bases; nucleotides not matched to a gene: 4. The germline V gene encodes CDR1 GTSNPN and CDR2 SVGIG (reference sequence).